One and the same sample provided the 30 T cell receptor beta chains below, sequenced in a study of yellow fever vaccine responses in identical twins. One entry per CDR3 protein results from TCRdb running MiXCR on the RT-PCR reads. The sample consists of 30,000 to 40,000 distinct CDR3 sequences, about 61% of them appearing once. The specimen was T cells from blood (PBMCs), unsorted or a sorted subset (not recorded which), collected before or after yellow fever vaccination (not recorded which). The receptors derive from a young woman who received the yellow fever vaccine.

A few counts support this clonotype. The chain combines TRBV12-3 or TRBV12-4 with TRBJ1-1; a weak D match, TRBD1 (6 bases). This CDR3 has 15 residues. V was cut by 0 bases and J by 4 bases, with 12 bases left in between. In DNA, the CDR3 is TGTGCCAGCAGTTTAGCGGGGGGGCCCGGCACTGAAGCTTTCTTT. It yields the protein CASSLAGGPGTEAFF.

V and J are TRBV19 and TRBJ2-7, with D hard to call. Germline-derived CDR1 and CDR2 are LNHDA and SQIVND (reference sequence). CDR3 size: 15 residues. With 3 bases removed from V and 0 bases from J, the gap between germline ends came to 12 bases. In DNA, the CDR3 is TGTGCCAGTAGTATGGAAAGGGTACCCTCCTACGAGCAGTACTTC. Its translation is CASSMERVPSYEQYF.

This chain joins TRBV4-2 and TRBJ2-1, with D tentatively TRBD1 or TRBD2 (5 bases each). Germline-derived CDR1 and CDR2 are LGHNA and YNFKEQ. The CDR3 loop spans 15 amino acids. V lost 8 bases and J lost 5, with 19 bases in between. The CDR3 region is CASQHPGLGHNEQFF. The CDR3 DNA follows: TGTGCCAGCCAACATCCAGGACTGGGACACAATGAGCAGTTCTTC.

This clonotype was observed a handful of times. The chain employs TRBV29-1 and TRBJ2-3; 8 nucleotides line up with TRBD2. The J segment lost 2 bases and the V segment lost 4 bases, leaving 8 bases of the junction unmatched. The CDR3 totals 15 residues. From germline, CDR1 is SQVTM and CDR2 ANQGSEA. The DNA for the CDR3 is TGCAGCGTTGTCCGTGGACTAGCCTTCACAGATACGCAGTATTTT. Translating it yields CSVVRGLAFTDTQYF.

The chain links TRBV18 to TRBJ2-1; D gene unclear. The CDR3 sequence is 13 residues long. The V end lost 2 bases, the J end lost 6 bases, and 8 bases lay between the germline ends. CDR1 is KGHSH and CDR2 is LQKENI in the germline V gene. The CDR3 nucleotides are TGTGCCAGCTCACCAACGCGGTCCAATGAGCAGTTCTTC. Its protein is CASSPTRSNEQFF.

The chain is built from TRBV10-1 and TRBJ1-1; D perhaps matches TRBD1 (6 bases). CDR1 WNHNN and CDR2 SYGVQD come from the germline V gene (reference sequence). The CDR3 is 13 residues long. The V and J ends lost 6 bases and 1 base respectively, with 9 bases between them. CDR3 in DNA: TGCGCCAGCAGCTTACAGGGGAACACTGAAGCTTTCTTT. It yields the protein CASSLQGNTEAFF.

CDR3 coding DNA: TGTGCCAGCAGTTCCCGACTAGCGGGGGGCTACGAGCAGTACGTC. This codes for CASSSRLAGGYEQYV. The rearrangement uses TRBV12-3 or TRBV12-4 and TRBJ2-7, with 13 positions matching TRBD2. The J segment lost 3 bases and the V segment lost 4 bases, leaving 3 bases of the junction unmatched. This CDR3 region has 15 residues.

This chain links TRBV19 with TRBJ1-5; no clear D. CDR1 LNHDA and CDR2 SQIVND come from the germline V gene (reference sequence). V gave up 3 bases and J gave up 3 bases, with 9 bases separating them. The CDR3 length is 14 residues. The CDR3 protein is CASSIAQNNQPQHF. In DNA form, the CDR3 reads TGTGCCAGTAGTATCGCACAGAACAATCAGCCCCAGCATTTT.

The chain recombines TRBV6-2 or TRBV6-3 with TRBJ2-3; tentative D call: TRBD2 (5 bases). Germline CDR1 MNHEY, CDR2 SVGEGT. This CDR3 spans 17 amino acids. Trimming took off 0 bases at V and 0 bases at J, with 13 bases between the two ends. The CDR3 sequence is CASSYSRRTSSTDTQYF. Written as DNA, the CDR3 is TGTGCCAGCAGTTACTCACGTCGGACTTCTAGCACAGATACGCAGTATTTT.

The CDR3 loop reads CSASRRTSVFSDTQYF. The CDR3 DNA sequence: TGCAGTGCTAGCCGTAGGACTAGCGTGTTTTCAGATACGCAGTATTTT. V is TRBV20-1 and J is TRBJ2-3; 9 bases are a match to TRBD2. Per the germline V gene, CDR1 is DFQATT and CDR2 is SNEGSKA (reference sequence). J lost 4 bases, V lost 3 bases, and 11 bases had no gene match. This CDR3 region has 16 residues.

The rearrangement links TRBV10-3 to TRBJ1-5, with 9 bases aligning to TRBD1. The CDR3 length is 14 residues. Germline lookup yields CDR1 ENHRY and CDR2 SYGVKD. V trimming: 5 bases; J trimming: 5 bases; junction bases outside the gene matches: 4. This CDR3 is CAISPQGAHQPQHF. For the CDR3, the DNA is TGTGCCATCAGTCCACAGGGGGCGCATCAGCCCCAGCATTTT.

The V call is TRBV12-3 or TRBV12-4, the J call TRBJ2-3, with TRBD2 matching over 10 bases. Germline trimming cut 3 bases from V and 5 bases from J; bases unmatched to any gene: 5. CDR3 length: 15 amino acids. The CDR3 nucleotides are TGTGCCAGCAGTTTTCTAGCGGGGGCAGGAGATACGCAGTATTTT. Its translation is CASSFLAGAGDTQYF.

The chain uses TRBV12-5 and TRBJ2-7, with 7 bases matching TRBD1. With V trimmed by 6 bases and J by 2 bases, 10 bases remained unmatched. This CDR3 has 15 amino acids. Germline V CDR1 and CDR2: LGHNT, FRNRAP. The CDR3 bases are TGTGCTAGTGGACGCGAGGGACAGCGCACCTACGAGCAGTACGTC. Translated: CASGREGQRTYEQYV.

The chain uses TRBV20-1 and TRBJ2-2; D uncertain. V was trimmed by 3 bases and J by 6 bases, leaving 8 bases between them. This CDR3 spans 12 amino acids. From germline, CDR1 is DFQATT and CDR2 SNEGSKA (reference sequence). This chain's CDR3 is CSASGWAGELFF. In DNA, the CDR3 is TGCAGTGCTAGCGGGTGGGCCGGGGAGCTGTTTTTT.

The chain has TRBV2 and TRBJ1-5; D may be TRBD1 (5 bases). Germline V lookup: CDR1 SNHLY, CDR2 FYNNEI. This CDR3 has 14 residues. The V end lost 4 bases, the J end lost 1 base, and 8 bases lay between the germline ends. As DNA, the CDR3 is TGTGCCAGCAGTGGGCAGGGAAGCAATCAGCCCCAGCATTTT. Residues: CASSGQGSNQPQHF.

V usage is TRBV4-2 and J usage is TRBJ2-7, with TRBD1 identical over 9 bases. V was clipped by 4 bases and J by 5 bases; unmatched bases: 12. The CDR3 extends over 16 amino acids. Germline-derived CDR1 and CDR2 are LGHNA and YNFKEQ. CDR3 sequence (DNA): TGTGCCAGCAGCCCAGGACAGGGGTTCGGGCTTCACGAGCAGTACTTC. The encoded protein is CASSPGQGFGLHEQYF.

V gene TRBV11-1 combines with J gene TRBJ2-1, with TRBD1 as a possible D gene (6 bases). Between the trimmed V and J ends, which lost 7 bases and 0 bases, there was a span of 28 bases. Germline V CDR1 and CDR2: SGHAT, FQDESV (reference sequence). The CDR3 totals 20 residues. DNA for the CDR3: TGTGCCAGCATCTCACCGTCCCCAAGCGACAGGTTTAACTCCTACAATGAGCAGTTCTTC. Translation gives CASISPSPSDRFNSYNEQFF.

This chain joins TRBV28 and TRBJ2-3; D could derive from TRBD1 or TRBD2 (5 bases each). V shed 6 bases and J shed 4 bases, with 5 bases lying between them. The CDR3 has 11 amino acids. CDR1 and CDR2 from the germline V gene are MDHEN and SYDVKM. The DNA of the CDR3 is TGTGCCAGCAGGGGGGCAGATACGCAGTATTTT. Translating gives CASRGADTQYF.

This rearrangement joins TRBV2 to TRBJ2-4; 8 bases agree with TRBD1. Germline CDR1 and CDR2: SNHLY and FYNNEI. The CDR3 is 18 residues long. Trimming removed 0 bases from V and 1 base from J; junction bases left unmatched: 8. The CDR3 sequence: CASSEAGRGPSAKNIQYF. The CDR3 nucleotides are TGTGCCAGCAGTGAAGCGGGCAGGGGGCCGTCGGCCAAAAACATTCAGTACTTC.

V and J are TRBV7-6 and TRBJ2-7; 9 bases align to TRBD1. Germline CDR1 is SGHVS and CDR2 is FNYEAQ. The CDR3 covers 15 residues. The trim removed 5 bases at V and 2 bases at J, leaving 7 bases unmatched. CDR3 nucleotides: TGTGCCAGCAGCCCGCACGGGACAGGGCCCTACGAGCAGTACTTC. It specifies CASSPHGTGPYEQYF.

In this sample, this clonotype turned up a few times. This chain uses TRBV9 with TRBJ2-1; TRBD2 might be the D (6 bases). The germline V and J ends were trimmed by 4 bases and 8 bases, with 19 bases remaining between them. The germline V gene has CDR1 SGDLS and CDR2 YYNGEE. The CDR3 consists of 15 residues. The CDR3 protein is CASSSSSEISDEQFF. In nucleotides, the CDR3 is TGTGCCAGCAGCTCTTCTAGCGAGATAAGCGATGAGCAGTTCTTC.

The chain uses TRBV2 and TRBJ2-7, with a tentative D call TRBD2 (5 bases). Germline CDR1 is SNHLY and CDR2 is FYNNEI. V was pared by 7 bases and J by 7 bases, with 20 bases between. This CDR3 contains 14 residues. Here the CDR3 reads CASTKAGSRGEQYF. In nucleotides, the CDR3 is TGTGCCAGCACTAAGGCCGGGTCCAGAGGGGAGCAGTACTTC.

The chain joins TRBV29-1 to TRBJ2-7; the match to TRBD2 covers 12 bases. Trimming at V came to 5 bases and at J to 4 bases, leaving 3 bases not matched to a gene. Germline CDR1 is SQVTM and CDR2 is ANQGSEA. The CDR3 spans 13 residues. This CDR3 reads CSVTLAGGYEQYF. CDR3 nucleotides: TGCAGCGTTACACTAGCGGGAGGATACGAGCAGTACTTC.

This chain links TRBV11-1 with TRBJ2-1; 10 positions agree with TRBD2. The CDR3 runs to 16 residues. Germline CDR1 reads SGHAT; CDR2 reads FQDESV (reference sequence). With V trimmed by 4 bases and J by 5 bases, 8 bases remained unmatched. The CDR3 DNA sequence: TGTGCCAGCAGCTCACCAGCGGGAGGGCCGAACAATGAGCAGTTCTTC. Amino acids: CASSSPAGGPNNEQFF.

This clonotype was counted only a few times. The V gene is TRBV11-3, the J gene TRBJ1-6; D is ambiguous. The germline gives CDR1 SGHNT, CDR2 YENEEA. The CDR3 is 15 residues long. V gave up 2 bases and J gave up 6 bases, with 11 bases separating them. The CDR3 nucleotides are TGTGCCAGCAGCTTATCACGACCAATTAATTCACCCCTCCACTTT. Translating it yields CASSLSRPINSPLHF.

Comments on this clonotype: A read error may account for a junction end that differs from germline. V gene TRBV6-2 or TRBV6-3 combines with J gene TRBJ1-4; 8 bases fit TRBD1. The CDR3 contains 13 residues. Germline V gene data show CDR1 as MNHEY and CDR2 as SVGEGT. The CDR3: CASSYARDRGLVF. CDR3 coding DNA: TGTGCCAGCAGTTACGCGCGTGACAGGGGCCTTGTCTTT.

In this sample, this clonotype turned up once. The chain has TRBV7-9 and TRBJ2-7; perhaps D is TRBD1 or TRBD2 (6 bases each). V was shortened by 0 bases and J by 5 bases, with 14 bases between the two germline ends. Germline V gene sequence: CDR1 SEHNR, CDR2 FQNEAQ (reference sequence). This CDR3 contains 15 residues. As DNA, the CDR3 is TGTGCCAGCAGCTTAGCCGAGGGGGGATTCCACGAGCAGTACTTC. Translation gives CASSLAEGGFHEQYF.

V usage is TRBV11-1 and J usage is TRBJ1-2; D unresolved. CDR1 SGHAT and CDR2 FQDESV come from the germline V gene (reference sequence). The V end lost 1 base, the J end lost 2 bases, and 5 bases lay between the germline ends. The CDR3 is 13 residues long. In DNA form, the CDR3 reads TGTGCCAGCAGCTTAGTGACCAACTATGGCTACACCTTC. Protein product: CASSLVTNYGYTF. The variable domain in full, completed from reference TRBV11-1 and TRBJ1-2, reads EAEVAQSPRYKITEKSQAVAFWCDPISGHATLYWYRQILGQGPELLVQFQDESVVDDSQLPKDRFSAERLKGVDSTLKIQPAELGDSAMYLCASSLVTNYGYTFGSGTRLTVV.

This chain links TRBV5-1 with TRBJ1-6; D unresolved. V lost 0 bases to trimming and J lost 4 bases, with 14 bases between them. This CDR3 is 17 amino acids long. CDR1 is SGHRS, CDR2 YFSETQ, per germline. The CDR3 DNA is TGCGCCAGCAGCTTGGATCCGTCGGCCTATTATAATTCACCCCTCCACTTT. As protein: CASSLDPSAYYNSPLHF.

This clonotype was recorded a few times. The rearrangement uses TRBV11-1 and TRBJ2-3; 9 bases align to TRBD1. The CDR3 totals 15 residues. J lost 4 bases, V lost 3 bases, and 5 bases had no gene match. CDR1 is SGHAT, CDR2 FQDESV, per germline (reference sequence). The CDR3 protein is CASSFVQGAPDTQYF. CDR3 nucleotides: TGTGCCAGCAGCTTTGTACAGGGGGCCCCAGATACGCAGTATTTT.